The source of this T cell receptor (beta chain) is a study of T cell responses to AZD1222 COVID-19 vaccine (dated by TCRdb to about 2021). For context, the study as a whole: TCR sequencing was performed for 230 to 250 trial participants, of whom about 200 were given two doses of AZD1222 and some 26 were given two doses of MenACWY control vaccine. Trial participants were enrolled by age into 18-55, 56-69 and 70-plus year subgroups, with 148, 28 and 57 TCR-sequenced participants respectively.

Study-wide conclusions, independent of this receptor: CD4 TCRs associated with the vaccine covered the entire spike protein, and the dominant responses were in regions 160-218 and 743-854. Epitopes outside the regions mutated in the B.1.351 and B.1.1.7 variants were reportedly recognized by nearly half of the unique spike-specific TCRs. Most participants were white British and females outnumbered males, and the authors suggested that clonal diversity may have been underestimated. Only five to seven AZD1222 recipients were SARS-CoV-2 seropositive at baseline, limiting conclusions about previously exposed vaccinees. Because no day 14 peak-response samples were available, the repertoires could be characterized only after the peak T cell response. After two AZD1222 doses, spike-specific TCR breadth and depth were significantly higher than at day 0 and than in MenACWY recipients. In the small 56-69-year group, the increase in depth fell short of significance, most likely because of low power.

The sample's time point label, in plain terms: about 28 days (+/-7) after the second vaccine dose. AZD1222 recipients given second doses at about 4 weeks or at about 12 weeks were pooled, since spike-specific TCR depth and breadth were not found to differ between the two schedules. Vaccinee samples were obtained from the UK trials COV001 and COV002, which included a single-blind randomized controlled phase 2/3 trial of AZD1222 (ChAdOx1 nCoV-19) in healthy adults. For TCRbeta chain sequencing, PBMC samples were collected from trial participants at day 0 and at day 28 after the second dose. The CDR3 regions of human TCRbeta chains were subjected to immunosequencing. As for the original processing: TCRs in the repertoires were compared against a reference library of SARS-CoV-2-specific TCRs that had been generated with the MIRA antigen-specificity platform. Breadth was defined as the fraction of unique TCRs that were SARS-CoV-2-associated. Depth was defined as the fraction of total T cells that were SARS-CoV-2-associated. Using the MIRA data, each spike-specific TCR was assigned both to the spike region to which the TCR was reactive and to a CD4 or CD8 class. Log10-transformed breadth and depth values were compared by one-way ANOVA with Sidak's multiple comparisons tests. TCRdb mirrors the immuneACCESS table, restricted to in-frame sequences. Some clones are absent from its copies; in checked studies, under half trace to an unresolved V gene, and the reason for the others is unknown. That table furnishes V, J and clone size, whereas the DNA furnished D and trimming. This sample is represented by around 110,000 clones; 92% of them were singletons. Clones ranked in the top ten supply 1.6% of the sample.

A note on this clone: Its antigen is currently not known. Per-base qualities were not stored, and no clone one base away is much larger.

Sequenced here: peripheral blood, sampled 28 days after the second AZD1222 dose. The receptor was isolated from an adult who received the AZD1222 COVID-19 vaccine.

The encoded CDR3 is CARTGTKNNEQFF. The bases are TGTGCCAGGACCGGGACTAAGAACAATGAGCAGTTCTTC. The chain links TRBV2 with TRBJ2-1, with 7 bases aligning to TRBD2. Taken from cysteine to phenylalanine, the CDR3 has 13 residues. The kept DNA is CDR3 alone, 39 bases in frame from the first base. V lost 9 bases and J lost 5 bases, and the count of bases not matched to a germline gene is 7. CDR1 and CDR2 are drawn from the germline V gene: SNHLY, FYNNEI.